The clone carrying this TCR beta chain was counted at least ten times. Its antigen is not identified. This sample is part of a study of T-cell memory formation after mild COVID-19. Overall study: Across donors, TCR clusters were largely donor specific.

A 5'RACE reaction primed in the constant segment made cDNA libraries of TCR alpha and TCR beta, and these carried sample barcodes and UMIs. TCRdb reprocessed the 5' RACE reads via MiXCR and lists one record per CDR3 protein. This table holds around 340,000 distinct CDR3 sequences, roughly 20% found once. This CDR3 is 18 amino acids long. Per germline, CDR1 LGHDT and CDR2 YNNKEL (reference sequence). V lost 4 bases and J lost 1; bases outside the gene matches: 5. Study-wide results and caveats: Certain responding clones were present in pre-infection memory, suggesting participation of cross-reactive memory. Largely, contracting CD4+ clones fell within CM and EM, and contracting CD8+ clones within EMRA.

The origin of this receptor is an adult woman who had mild COVID-19 (a few samples of this study predate the infection). Cell type and time point are not known. The sample taken for sequencing was PBMCs or a T cell subset sorted from them (not recorded which). The chain has TRBV3-1 and TRBJ2-4; TRBD2 matches at 15 bases. The DNA for the CDR3 is TGTGCCAGCAGCCGAGGGACTAGCGGGGGGACGGCCAAAAACATTCAGTACTTC. As protein: CASSRGTSGGTAKNIQYF.